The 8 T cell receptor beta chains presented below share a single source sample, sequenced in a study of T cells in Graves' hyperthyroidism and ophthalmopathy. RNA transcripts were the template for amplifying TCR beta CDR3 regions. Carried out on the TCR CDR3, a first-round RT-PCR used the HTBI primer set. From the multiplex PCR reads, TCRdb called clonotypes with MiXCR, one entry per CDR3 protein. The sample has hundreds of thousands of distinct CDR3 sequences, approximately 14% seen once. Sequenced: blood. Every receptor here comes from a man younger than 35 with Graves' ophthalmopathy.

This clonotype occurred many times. The CDR3 sequence is CASSLINSLNTEAFF. The CDR3 bases are TGCGCCAGCAGCTTGATCAACAGCCTGAACACTGAAGCTTTCTTT. The gene calls are TRBV5-1 and TRBJ1-1; D remains ambiguous. Trimming cost V 1 base and J 0 bases, with 10 bases left between them. The CDR3 is 15 residues long. Per the germline V gene, CDR1 is SGHRS and CDR2 is YFSETQ. Combining the CDR3 with reference TRBV5-1 and TRBJ1-1 gives the whole variable domain KAGVTQTPRYLIKTRGQQVTLSCSPISGHRSVSWYQQTPGQGLQFLFEYFSETQRNKGNFPGRFSGRQFSNSRSEMNVSTLELGDSALYLCASSLINSLNTEAFFGQGTRLTVV.

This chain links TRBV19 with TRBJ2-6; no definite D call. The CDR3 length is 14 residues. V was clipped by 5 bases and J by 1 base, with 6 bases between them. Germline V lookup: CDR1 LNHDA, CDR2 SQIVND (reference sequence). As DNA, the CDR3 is TGTGCCAGTAGTGCCTTATCTGGGGCCAACGTCCTGACTTTC. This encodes CASSALSGANVLTF.

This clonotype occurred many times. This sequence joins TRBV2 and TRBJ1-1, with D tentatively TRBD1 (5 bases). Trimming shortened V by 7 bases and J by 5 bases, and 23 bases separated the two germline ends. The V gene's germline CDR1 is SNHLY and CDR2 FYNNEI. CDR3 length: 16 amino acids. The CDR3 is CASIGHHLVLWTEAFF. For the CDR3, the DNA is TGTGCCAGCATAGGACACCACCTTGTTTTATGGACTGAAGCTTTCTTT.

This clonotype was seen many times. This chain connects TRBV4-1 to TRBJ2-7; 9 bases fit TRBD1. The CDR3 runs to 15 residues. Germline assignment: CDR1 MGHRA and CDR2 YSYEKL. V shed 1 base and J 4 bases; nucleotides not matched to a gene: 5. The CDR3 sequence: CASSQAGGTGYEQYF. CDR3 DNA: TGCGCCAGCAGCCAAGCTGGAGGGACAGGGTACGAGCAGTACTTC.

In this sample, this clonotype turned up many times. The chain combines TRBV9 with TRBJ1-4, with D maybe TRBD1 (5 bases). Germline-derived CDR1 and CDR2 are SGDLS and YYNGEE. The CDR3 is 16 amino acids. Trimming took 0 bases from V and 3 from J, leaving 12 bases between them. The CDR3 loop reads CASSVGSRGANEKLFF. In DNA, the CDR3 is TGTGCCAGCAGCGTAGGATCCCGGGGGGCTAATGAAAAACTGTTTTTT.

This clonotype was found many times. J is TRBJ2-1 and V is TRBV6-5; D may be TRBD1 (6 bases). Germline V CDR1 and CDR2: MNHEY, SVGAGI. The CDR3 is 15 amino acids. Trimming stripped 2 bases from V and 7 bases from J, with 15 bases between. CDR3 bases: TGTGCCAGCAGTTACCTCCCCGTTAGGGGGAATGAGCAGTTCTTC. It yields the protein CASSYLPVRGNEQFF.

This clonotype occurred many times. CDR3 loop: CASRGDRVAEAFF. CDR3 bases: TGTGCCAGCAGGGGAGACAGGGTTGCTGAAGCTTTCTTT. The rearrangement links TRBV6-1 to TRBJ1-1, with 7 bases matching TRBD1. Germline V CDR1 and CDR2: MNHNS, SASEGT. V dropped 6 bases and J dropped 6; count of bases not matched to a gene: 7. The CDR3 has 13 amino acids.

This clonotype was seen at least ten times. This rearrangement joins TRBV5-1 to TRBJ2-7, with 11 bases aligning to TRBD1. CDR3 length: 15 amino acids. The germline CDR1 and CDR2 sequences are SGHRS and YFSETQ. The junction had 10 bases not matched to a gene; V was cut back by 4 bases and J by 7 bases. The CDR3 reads CASSLWTGGEREQYF. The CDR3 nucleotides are TGCGCCAGCAGCCTATGGACAGGGGGCGAACGGGAGCAGTACTTC. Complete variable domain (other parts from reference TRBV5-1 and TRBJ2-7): KAGVTQTPRYLIKTRGQQVTLSCSPISGHRSVSWYQQTPGQGLQFLFEYFSETQRNKGNFPGRFSGRQFSNSRSEMNVSTLELGDSALYLCASSLWTGGEREQYFGPGTRLTVT.